The rows below give T cell receptor beta chains drawn from one sample of a study of human T cells and chemical hapten exposure. TCRdb independently ran MiXCR on the RACE reads; one entry per CDR3 protein. This table has roughly 360,000 distinct CDR3 sequences, more than 4.5% appearing once. The sample in question was whole blood, obtained in connection with sensitization to the hapten diphenylcyclopropenone (DPC). The receptors derive from a woman between 50 and 59 years old with alopecia areata. Some clones in this sample may be carry-over from other donors' samples. CDR3s include the opening cysteine and the closing phenylalanine or tryptophan. The order of the fields is CDR3 protein, CDR3 DNA, D gene, clone size, V gene, J gene. A D gene is named only where the DNA matches it firmly. Only part of the rows carry a size: once, few, many, or a class if the clone is expanded.

CDR3: CASSSVATSGGTGDTQYF; DNA: TGTGCCAGCAGCTCCGTCGCGACTAGCGGGGGAACGGGAGATACGCAGTATTTT; D: TRBD2; size: .; V: TRBV11-2; J: TRBJ2-3
CDR3: CASSNLDRATSYNEQFF; DNA: TGTGCCAGCAGTAACCTGGACAGGGCCACTTCTTACAATGAGCAGTTCTTC; D: TRBD1; size: few; V: TRBV6-6; J: TRBJ2-1
CDR3: CASSIEAGRAHEQFF; DNA: TGTGCCAGTAGTATAGAAGCCGGGAGGGCGCATGAGCAGTTCTTC; D: TRBD2; size: few; V: TRBV19; J: TRBJ2-1
CDR3: CASSVSLSPYNYGYTF; DNA: TGTGCCAGCAGCGTGTCCCTCAGTCCCTATAACTATGGCTACACCTTC; D: .; size: many; V: TRBV7-8; J: TRBJ1-2
CDR3: CASSRSISGDTQYF; DNA: TGTGCCAGCAGCCGGTCAATTAGCGGCGATACGCAGTATTTT; D: .; size: many; V: TRBV7-9; J: TRBJ2-3
CDR3: CASSLGADRAQHF; DNA: TGTGCCAGCAGCTTAGGGGCTGACAGGGCCCAGCATTTT; D: TRBD1; size: few; V: TRBV7-9; J: TRBJ1-5
CDR3: CASSQGTTSSYEQYF; DNA: TGCGCCAGCAGCCAAGGGACTACCTCCTCCTACGAGCAGTACTTC; D: .; size: many; V: TRBV4-1; J: TRBJ2-7
CDR3: CSVGGTSREFTGELFF; DNA: TGCAGCGTGGGGGGAACATCGAGGGAGTTCACCGGGGAGCTGTTTTTT; D: .; size: many; V: TRBV29-1; J: TRBJ2-2
CDR3: CSAANEQFF; DNA: TGCAGTGCTGCAAATGAGCAGTTCTTC; D: .; size: many; V: TRBV20-1; J: TRBJ2-1
CDR3: CSARDSTPSSNEQFF; DNA: TGCAGTGCTAGAGATTCGACACCGAGTAGCAATGAGCAGTTCTTC; D: .; size: many; V: TRBV20-1; J: TRBJ2-1
CDR3: CASRDRVNQPQHF; DNA: TGTGCCAGCAGGGACAGAGTCAATCAGCCCCAGCATTTT; D: .; size: few; V: TRBV27; J: TRBJ1-5
CDR3: CATSDISLAGAAHEQFF; DNA: TGTGCCACCAGTGATATATCGCTAGCGGGAGCCGCCCATGAGCAGTTCTTC; D: TRBD2; size: many; V: TRBV24-1; J: TRBJ2-1
CDR3: CASTVQVGQGEQFF; DNA: TGCGCCAGCACTGTTCAGGTGGGGCAGGGTGAGCAGTTCTTC; D: .; size: many; V: TRBV5-1; J: TRBJ2-1
CDR3: CASSQGNQPQHF; DNA: TGTGCCAGCAGCCAGGGCAATCAGCCCCAGCATTTT; D: .; size: many; V: TRBV3-1; J: TRBJ1-5
CDR3: CSARDQGTEAFF; DNA: TGCAGTGCTAGAGATCAGGGCACTGAAGCTTTCTTT; D: .; size: few; V: TRBV20-1; J: TRBJ1-1
CDR3: CASSPGAGSYNEQFF; DNA: TGTGCCAGCAGCCCTGGGGCGGGCTCCTACAATGAGCAGTTCTTC; D: .; size: .; V: TRBV7-9; J: TRBJ2-1
CDR3: CASSPDRVHGYTF; DNA: TGTGCCAGCAGCCCTGACAGGGTCCATGGCTACACCTTC; D: TRBD1; size: many; V: TRBV6-5; J: TRBJ1-2
CDR3: CAISVYPGANVLTF; DNA: TGTGCCATCAGTGTTTACCCTGGGGCCAACGTCCTGACTTTC; D: .; size: .; V: TRBV10-3; J: TRBJ2-6
CDR3: CASRHLQGPTGELFF; DNA: TGTGCCAGCAGACATCTACAGGGCCCAACCGGGGAGCTGTTTTTT; D: .; size: .; V: TRBV6-2/TRBV6-3; J: TRBJ2-2
CDR3: CASSPSGQFRQANEKLFF; DNA: TGTGCCAGCTCACCATCCGGACAGTTTCGACAGGCTAATGAAAAACTGTTTTTT; D: .; size: many; V: TRBV18; J: TRBJ1-4
CDR3: CSASQGNTIYF; DNA: TGCAGTGCTAGCCAAGGAAACACCATATATTTT; D: .; size: many; V: TRBV20-1; J: TRBJ1-3
CDR3: CSVGQVYNEQFF; DNA: TGCAGCGTTGGACAGGTCTACAATGAGCAGTTCTTC; D: .; size: .; V: TRBV29-1; J: TRBJ2-1
CDR3: CSGRAGGRETQYF; DNA: TGCAGTGGACGAGCGGGGGGGCGAGAGACCCAGTACTTC; D: TRBD2; size: few; V: TRBV29-1; J: TRBJ2-5
CDR3: CASSPERYTDTQYF; DNA: TGTGCCAGCAGCCCCGAGAGATATACAGATACGCAGTATTTT; D: .; size: many; V: TRBV12-3/TRBV12-4; J: TRBJ2-3
CDR3: CATTREPNEKLFF; DNA: TGTGCCACGACGCGGGAGCCCAATGAAAAACTGTTTTTT; D: .; size: .; V: TRBV6-1; J: TRBJ1-4
CDR3: CASRDLGQGNQPQHF; DNA: TGTGCCAGCAGAGATCTCGGACAGGGCAATCAGCCCCAGCATTTT; D: TRBD1; size: .; V: TRBV6-1; J: TRBJ1-5
CDR3: CASTRTSGDEQFF; DNA: TGTGCCAGCACCCGGACTAGCGGGGATGAGCAGTTCTTC; D: .; size: many; V: TRBV21-1; J: TRBJ2-1
CDR3: CASSQMGPRSAGELFF; DNA: TGTGCCAGCAGCCAAATGGGACCACGGTCTGCCGGGGAGCTGTTTTTT; D: .; size: many; V: TRBV14; J: TRBJ2-2
CDR3: CATQSRDRSNYGYTF; DNA: TGTGCCACCCAATCCCGAGACAGGAGTAACTATGGCTACACCTTC; D: .; size: .; V: TRBV6-5; J: TRBJ1-2